This T cell receptor (beta chain) was identified in a study of T cells after yellow fever vaccination. This clonotype was counted between two and nine times. CDR1 and CDR2 (germline): SGHRS, YFSETQ. The CDR3 runs to 16 residues. Between the trimmed V and J ends, which lost 1 base and 0 bases, there was a span of 10 bases. One entry per CDR3 protein, called by TCRdb with MiXCR from the 5' RACE reads. Here the sample spans a few hundred thousand distinct CDR3 sequences, 3.6% being singletons. V gene TRBV5-1 combines with J gene TRBJ2-2; perhaps TRBD1 as D (5 bases). The clonotype was recovered from a young man who received the YFV17D yellow fever vaccine. Sequenced material: PBMCs, taken on the day of the yellow fever booster vaccination. CDR3 coding DNA: TGCGCCAGCAGCTTGTTTAGCAGGGCGAACACCGGGGAGCTGTTTTTT. It codes for CASSLFSRANTGELFF. The entire variable domain, with the rest obtained from reference TRBV5-1 and TRBJ2-2, is as follows: KAGVTQTPRYLIKTRGQQVTLSCSPISGHRSVSWYQQTPGQGLQFLFEYFSETQRNKGNFPGRFSGRQFSNSRSEMNVSTLELGDSALYLCASSLFSRANTGELFFGEGSRLTVL.